A single sample is the source of the 14 T cell receptor beta chains below, sequenced in a study of T cell responses to AZD1222 COVID-19 vaccine. Clones were sequenced by immunoSEQ multiplex PCR, and TCRdb holds only the in-frame ones, with some missing. The data contain about 120,000 clones, about 92% of them singletons. Source: peripheral blood, taken on day 0 of AZD1222 vaccination. These TCRs come from an adult in good health.

This chain links TRBV7-9 with TRBJ1-5; tentative D call: TRBD1 (5 bases). V lost 5 bases, J lost 4 bases, and 12 bases lay in between. The CDR3 contains 14 residues. The germline gives CDR1 SEHNR, CDR2 FQNEAQ (reference sequence). CDR3 bases: TGTGCCAGCAGCGGAGACAGAACAAATCAGCCCCAGCATTTT. Translating it yields CASSGDRTNQPQHF. Looking up the rest from reference TRBV7-9 and TRBJ1-5 gives the full variable domain: DTGVSQNPRHKITKRGQNVTFRCDPISEHNRLYWYRQTLGQGPEFLTYFQNEAQLEKSRLLSDRFSAERPKGSFSTLEIQRTEQGDSAMYLCASSGDRTNQPQHFGDGTRLSIL.

This chain connects TRBV14 to TRBJ2-5, with D unresolved. This CDR3 comprises 14 residues. V dropped 9 bases and J dropped 4 bases, with 18 bases sitting between them. Per the germline V gene, CDR1 is SGHDN and CDR2 is FVKESK. The CDR3 spells CASSLTRARETQYF. The CDR3 nucleotides are TGTGCCAGTTCTTTAACCCGGGCTAGAGAGACCCAGTACTTC.

The chain recombines TRBV2 with TRBJ2-2; D unresolved. Germline loops: CDR1 SNHLY, CDR2 FYNNEI. The CDR3 spans 12 residues. Trimming left V 4 bases short and J 5 bases short, with 5 bases between. In DNA, the CDR3 is TGTGCCAGCAGTGGACTTACCGGGGAGCTGTTTTTT. The encoded protein is CASSGLTGELFF. Filled out from reference TRBV2 and TRBJ2-2, the complete variable domain reads EPEVTQTPSHQVTQMGQEVILRCVPISNHLYFYWYRQILGQKVEFLVSFYNNEISEKSEIFDDQFSVERPDGSNFTLKIRSTKLEDSAMYFCASSGLTGELFFGEGSRLTVL.

This chain links TRBV11-2 with TRBJ1-1; TRBD1 is a possible D gene (5 bases). CDR3 length: 16 residues. Germline V gene lookup returns CDR1 SGHAT and CDR2 FQNNGV. V was clipped by 4 bases and J by 1 base, with 16 bases between them. The CDR3 loop reads CASSYDAPRGNTEAFF. The CDR3 region has the DNA TGTGCCAGCAGCTACGACGCCCCAAGGGGGAACACTGAAGCTTTCTTT.

This clone was picked up one time. The chain joins TRBV5-1 to TRBJ2-5, with D tentatively TRBD2 (6 bases). V was pared by 0 bases and J by 5 bases, with 11 bases between. This CDR3 has 14 residues. In germline, CDR1 is SGHRS, CDR2 YFSETQ. CDR3 protein: CASSLGYGGETQYF. In DNA, the CDR3 is TGCGCCAGCAGCTTGGGGTATGGGGGGGAGACCCAGTACTTC.

The gene calls are TRBV5-5 and TRBJ2-7; 8 nucleotides line up with TRBD2. The CDR3 spans 15 residues. V dropped 4 bases and J dropped 3; count of bases not matched to a gene: 9. The germline V gene encodes CDR1 SGHKS and CDR2 YYEKEE (reference sequence). The CDR3 DNA reads as TGTGCCAGCAGCCGGCGGGAGGCCCTAAACTACGAGCAGTACTTC. Protein: CASSRREALNYEQYF.

The rearrangement links TRBV7-3 to TRBJ2-2, with D unresolved. Germline CDR1 and CDR2: SGHTA and FQGTGA. The CDR3 runs to 13 residues. Between the trimmed V and J ends, which lost 6 bases and 4 bases, there was a span of 9 bases. The CDR3 DNA is TGTGCCAGCAGTTCAGGATCCACCGGGGAGCTGTTTTTT. Amino acid sequence: CASSSGSTGELFF.

This clone was seen only once. The chain recombines TRBV11-2 with TRBJ1-6; TRBD1 aligns across 7 bases. Germline V lookup: CDR1 SGHAT, CDR2 FQNNGV. Germline trimming cut 0 bases from V and 7 bases from J; bases unmatched to any gene: 12. CDR3 size: 18 residues. Here the CDR3 DNA reads TGTGCCAGCAGCTTAGACCGGTCCCCCTGGGACAGCAATTCACCCCTCCACTTT. Protein: CASSLDRSPWDSNSPLHF.

The chain recombines TRBV28 with TRBJ1-2; D ambiguous. The V and J ends lost 6 bases and 2 bases respectively, with 7 bases between them. In germline, CDR1 is MDHEN, CDR2 SYDVKM. The CDR3 spans 12 residues. CDR3 bases: TGTGCCAGCAGCTTCATGAACTATGGCTACACCTTC. Translating it yields CASSFMNYGYTF.

The rearrangement joins TRBV13 to TRBJ2-3; 10 bases are shared with TRBD2. The CDR3 sequence is 17 residues long. CDR1 PRHDT and CDR2 FYEKMQ come from the germline V gene (reference sequence). J gave up 4 bases and V 5 bases, and 12 bases lay outside the gene matches. CDR3 region: CASSPGTSETHPDTQYF. The CDR3 region has the DNA TGTGCCAGCAGCCCCGGGACTAGCGAGACCCATCCAGATACGCAGTATTTT.

This clone was seen only once. The gene calls are TRBV27 and TRBJ1-5; no clear D. CDR1 and CDR2 from the germline V gene are MNHEY and SMNVEV (reference sequence). V lost 5 bases, J lost 1 base, and 24 bases lay in between. The CDR3 runs 19 residues. Written as DNA, the CDR3 is TGTGCCAGCAGTGTCGGGAGCCGCGGAGACATCTTAAGCAATCAGCCCCAGCATTTT. Protein: CASSVGSRGDILSNQPQHF.

The rearrangement links TRBV27 to TRBJ2-7; maybe TRBD1 (5 bases). This CDR3 has 16 amino acids. The germline V gene encodes CDR1 MNHEY and CDR2 SMNVEV (reference sequence). Trimming left V 6 bases short and J 3 bases short, with 21 bases between. For the CDR3, the DNA is TGTGCCAGCAGCCACCTTAGGGGCGGAATGAACTACGAGCAGTACTTC. This gives the protein CASSHLRGGMNYEQYF.

This chain joins TRBV28 and TRBJ2-1, with no clear D. This CDR3 region has 13 residues. The ends were cut back, 2 bases at V and 13 bases at J, with 15 bases in the middle. CDR1 and CDR2 from the germline V gene are MDHEN and SYDVKM. CDR3 loop: CASSLASPILQFF. The CDR3, as DNA: TGTGCCAGCAGTTTAGCCAGCCCGATCCTTCAGTTCTTC.

This clone was observed a single time. The chain joins TRBV2 to TRBJ2-7, with unresolved D. The CDR3 is 13 amino acids. Germline loops: CDR1 SNHLY, CDR2 FYNNEI. Trimming pared 3 bases from V and 5 bases from J, leaving 11 bases between. For the CDR3, the DNA is TGTGCCAGCAGTGATGAGGTGTGGAACGAGCAGTACTTC. It is translated as CASSDEVWNEQYF. Full variable domain (missing parts from reference TRBV2 and TRBJ2-7): EPEVTQTPSHQVTQMGQEVILRCVPISNHLYFYWYRQILGQKVEFLVSFYNNEISEKSEIFDDQFSVERPDGSNFTLKIRSTKLEDSAMYFCASSDEVWNEQYFGPGTRLTVT.